This record covers a single T cell receptor beta chain. Its antigen is undetermined. This entry belongs to a study of vaccination effects on CD4 cells after COVID-19. CDR1 and CDR2 from the germline V gene are SGHRS and YFSETQ. V was cut by 4 bases and J by 6 bases, with 15 bases left in between. The CDR3 spans 14 residues. Clones were sequenced by immunoSEQ multiplex PCR, and TCRdb holds only the in-frame ones, with some missing. The sample lists 8,700 or so clones; around 74% were seen once. Antigen-specific CD4+ T cells were first expanded with viral peptide pools by the ViraFEST assay and only then sequenced. Following an approximately 11-day culture, CD4+ T cells were purified.

This chain connects TRBV5-1 to TRBJ2-3, with D tentatively TRBD1 (5 bases). The source material was CD4+ T cells from PBMCs cultured with HCoV-229E spike peptides, sampled before COVID-19 vaccination. The source of this sequence is a human donor who received a COVID-19 vaccine. CDR3 nucleotide sequence: TGCGCCAGCAGCAATAACCTACAGGTTGATACGCAGTATTTT. Encoded protein: CASSNNLQVDTQYF.